The clone carrying this T cell receptor beta chain was detected ten times or more. Its antigen remains unknown. The data were taken from a study of spatial heterogeneity in lung cancer. Study-wide results and caveats: For expanded intratumoral alpha and beta TCRs, counts tracked tumor mutation counts.

Using its own MiXCR run on the 5' RACE reads, TCRdb lists one record per CDR3 protein. Here the sample spans about 24,000 distinct CDR3 sequences, 8.8% being singletons. Germline V gives CDR1 SGHDN, CDR2 FVKESK. V was shortened by 1 base and J by 4 bases, with 18 bases between the two germline ends. The CDR3 loop spans 17 amino acids. The time point: sample taken at primary tumor resection. This rearrangement joins TRBV14 to TRBJ2-3; D is unresolved. Sample: lung tumor tissue, taken at surgery. This receptor was taken from a male donor with early-stage non-small cell lung cancer. CDR3 sequence: CASSQALDTLNSDTQYF. CDR3 in DNA: TGTGCCAGCAGCCAAGCGTTAGATACTCTCAACTCAGATACGCAGTATTTT.